This T cell receptor (beta chain) was obtained from a study of shared clonotypes between healthy human individuals. Only in-frame clones appear in the TCRdb table, and some are missing; sequencing was by immunoSEQ multiplex PCR. The sample has around 1,100,000 clones; approximately 75% are singletons. This CDR3 contains 13 residues. Germline V gives CDR1 LNHNV, CDR2 YYDKDF (reference sequence). J was trimmed by 4 bases and V by 4 bases; bases with no gene match: 2. Sequencing was performed on memory CD4+ T cells from PBMCs. Subset of the sample: CD45RA-negative fraction. The V and J genes are TRBV15 and TRBJ1-1, with 8 bases matching TRBD1. The TCR comes from a man younger than 35 in good health. Some clones in this sample may be carry-over from other donors' samples. CDR3 DNA: TGTGCCACCAGCATTACAGGGGGCACTGAAGCTTTCTTT. The encoded protein is CATSITGGTEAFF.